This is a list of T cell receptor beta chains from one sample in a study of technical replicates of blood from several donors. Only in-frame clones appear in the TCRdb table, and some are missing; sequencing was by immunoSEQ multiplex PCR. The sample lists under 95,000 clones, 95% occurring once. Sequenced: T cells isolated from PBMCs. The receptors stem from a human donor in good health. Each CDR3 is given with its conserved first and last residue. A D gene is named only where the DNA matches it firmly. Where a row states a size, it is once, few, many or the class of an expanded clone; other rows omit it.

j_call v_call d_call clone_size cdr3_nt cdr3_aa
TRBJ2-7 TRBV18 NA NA TGTGCCAGCTCACCATGGCGGGAAGGGTCCTACGAGCAGTACTTC CASSPWREGSYEQYF
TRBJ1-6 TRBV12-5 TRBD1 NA TGTGCTAGTGGTTTGGTACCAAGGTGGGACAGGGGCCCTAGTAATTCACCCCTCCACTTT CASGLVPRWDRGPSNSPLHF
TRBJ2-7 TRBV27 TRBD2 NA TGTGCCAGCAGTTTATTTGGGACTAGCGGTTCCTACGAGCAGTACTTC CASSLFGTSGSYEQYF
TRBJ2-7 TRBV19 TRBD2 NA TGTGCCAGTAGTATACGGACTAGCGGGAGACCCTTTAGAGGCTACGAGCAGTACTTC CASSIRTSGRPFRGYEQYF
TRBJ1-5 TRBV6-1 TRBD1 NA TGTGCCAGCAGACAGGGGGCGGGGAGCAATCAGCCCCAGCATTTT CASRQGAGSNQPQHF
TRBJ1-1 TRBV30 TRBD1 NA TGTGCCTGGAGCGTCGACAGGGCGTCCGGAAACACTGAAGCTTTCTTT CAWSVDRASGNTEAFF
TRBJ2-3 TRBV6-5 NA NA TGTGCCAGCAGTTACTCGACACAGGGTAGCGCAGATACGCAGTATTTT CASSYSTQGSADTQYF
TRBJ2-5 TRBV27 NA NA TGTGCCAGCCGTTATGAAACAGGGACCCAAGAGACCCAGTACTTC CASRYETGTQETQYF
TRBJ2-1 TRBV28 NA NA TGTGCCACTAGACAGGCCCTAATCATGAGCTCCTACAATGAGCAGTTCTTC CATRQALIMSSYNEQFF
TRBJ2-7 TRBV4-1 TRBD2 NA TGCGCCAGCAGCCAAGAGGTAGCGGGAGGCCAGGACGAGCAGTACTTC CASSQEVAGGQDEQYF
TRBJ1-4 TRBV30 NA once TGTGCCTGGAGGGTTCGGGGGGGGAGTGAAAAACTGTTTTTT CAWRVRGGSEKLFF
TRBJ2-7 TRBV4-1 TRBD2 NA TGCGCCAGCAGCCGACAAGCTGCTCCGGGACTAGATATCTACGAGCAGTACTTC CASSRQAAPGLDIYEQYF
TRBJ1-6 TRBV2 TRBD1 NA TGTGCCAGCAGGGGACAGGTTCGGGATTCACCCCTCCACTTT CASRGQVRDSPLHF
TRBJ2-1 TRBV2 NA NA TGTGCCAGCATGAGGGCCTACAATGAGCAGTTCTTC CASMRAYNEQFF
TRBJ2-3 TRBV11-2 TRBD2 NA TGTGCCAGCAGCTTAGGCGGGAGTGGTACAGATACGCAGTATTTT CASSLGGSGTDTQYF
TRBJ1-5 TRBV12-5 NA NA TGTGCTAGTGGTTTGTCAGGTTCCAATCAGCCCCAGCATTTT CASGLSGSNQPQHF
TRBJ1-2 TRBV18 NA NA TGTGCCAGCTCCCTCAACAGGGTCAACTATGGCTACACCTTC CASSLNRVNYGYTF
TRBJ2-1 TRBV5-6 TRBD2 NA TGTGCCAGCAGCATTGAATGGACTAGCGGGGGGTCGTATGAGCAGTTCTTC CASSIEWTSGGSYEQFF
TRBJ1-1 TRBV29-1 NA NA TGCAGCGTTGAAGGCGGGGGCATGGCTGAAGCTTTCTTT CSVEGGGMAEAFF
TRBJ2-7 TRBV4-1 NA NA TGCGCCAGCAGCCAAGTCACCACAATCTACGAGCAGTACTTC CASSQVTTIYEQYF
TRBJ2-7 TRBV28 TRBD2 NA TGTGCCAGCAGTTCTGCCGGGACTAGCGGGAGGCTTGAGCAGTACTTC CASSSAGTSGRLEQYF
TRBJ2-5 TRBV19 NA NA TGTGCCAGTAGTATAGCCGGTCAAGAGACCCAGTACTTC CASSIAGQETQYF
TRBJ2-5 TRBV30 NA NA TGTGCCTGGAGTGGCCTATGGGGGAGGAGGGAGACCCAGTACTTC CAWSGLWGRRETQYF
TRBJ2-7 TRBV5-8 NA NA TGTGCCAGCAGCTGGACGGGCGGGACCTACGAGCAGTACTTC CASSWTGGTYEQYF
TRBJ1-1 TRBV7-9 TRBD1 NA TGTGCCAGCAGCTCCCGACAGGGGAGGAACACTGAAGCTTTCTTT CASSSRQGRNTEAFF
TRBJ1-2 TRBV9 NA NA TGTGCCAGCAGCTCACGTGGGGGGGGGAGCTATGGCTACACCTTC CASSSRGGGSYGYTF
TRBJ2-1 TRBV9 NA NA TGTGCCAGCAGCGTAGGGCCGGGTATAGGCTACAATGAGCAGTTCTTC CASSVGPGIGYNEQFF
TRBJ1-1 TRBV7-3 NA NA TGTGCCAGCAGCTCCTCCGGAGGGAGGGACACTGAAGCTTTCTTT CASSSSGGRDTEAFF
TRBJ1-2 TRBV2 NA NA TGTGCCAGCAGACCAACAGGAGTGGACTATGGCTACACCTTC CASRPTGVDYGYTF
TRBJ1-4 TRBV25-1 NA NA TGTGCCAGCAGTCGGGGGTTTGAAAAACTGTTTTTT CASSRGFEKLFF
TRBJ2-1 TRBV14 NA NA TGTGCCAGCAGCCCACTTTCCGGGAACCTATACAATGAGCAGTTCTTC CASSPLSGNLYNEQFF
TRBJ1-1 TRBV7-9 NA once TGTGCCAGCGGACAAACGGGGAACACTGAAGCTTTCTTT CASGQTGNTEAFF
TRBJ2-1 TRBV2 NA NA TGTGCCAGCACAGATAGCGTCTCCTACAATGAGCAGTTCTTC CASTDSVSYNEQFF
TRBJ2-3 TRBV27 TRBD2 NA TGTGCCAGCAGTTTCTTGCTAGCGGGAGAAACAGATACGCAGTATTTT CASSFLLAGETDTQYF
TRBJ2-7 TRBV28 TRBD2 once TGTGCCTCAGGACTAGGACCCTACGAGCAGTACTTC CASGLGPYEQYF
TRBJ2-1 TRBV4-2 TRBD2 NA TGTGCCAGCAGCCAAGAGGGCACTAGCGGGAGTCATGAGCAGTTCTTC CASSQEGTSGSHEQFF
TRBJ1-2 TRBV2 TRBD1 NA TGTGCCAGCAGTGTACAGGGGGCGCAGGGCTACACCTTC CASSVQGAQGYTF
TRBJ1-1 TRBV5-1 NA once TGCGCCAGCAGCGGAGGGGACCGAATCAACACTGAAGCTTTCTTT CASSGGDRINTEAFF
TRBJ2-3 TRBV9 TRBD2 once TGTGCCAGCAGCGTAGAGGTGGGAGGGCCCCCTAATACGCAGTATTTT CASSVEVGGPPNTQYF
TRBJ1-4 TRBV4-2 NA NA TGTGCCAGCAGCCAGGAACCCCGGGGGGGGACGGATAATGAAAAACTGTTTTTT CASSQEPRGGTDNEKLFF
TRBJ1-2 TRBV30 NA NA TGTGCCTGGACACTTGCGTTAATCGGTGGCTACACCTTC CAWTLALIGGYTF
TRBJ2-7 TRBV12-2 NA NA TGTGCAAGTCGCTTACGTGGGGAGATACACTACGAGCAGTACTTC CASRLRGEIHYEQYF
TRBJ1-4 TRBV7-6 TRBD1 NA TGTGCCAGCAGTTTACTTCCGGGACAGGGAGATGAAAAACTGTTTTTT CASSLLPGQGDEKLFF
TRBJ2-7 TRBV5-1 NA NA TGCGCCAGCAGCTGGATGGACAGCTCCTACGAGCAGTACTTC CASSWMDSSYEQYF
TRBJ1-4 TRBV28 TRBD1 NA TGTGCCAGCAGCCGCAGCGTACAGGGGGCGACTAATGAAAAACTGTTTTTT CASSRSVQGATNEKLFF
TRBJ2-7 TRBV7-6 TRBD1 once TGTGCCAGCAGCTTAGGGACAGGGATCGACGAGCAGTACTTC CASSLGTGIDEQYF
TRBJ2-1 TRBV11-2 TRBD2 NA TGTGCCAGCAGCTTAGAGGGCGGGAGGGCCTACAATGAGCAGTTCTTC CASSLEGGRAYNEQFF
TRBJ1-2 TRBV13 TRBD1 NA TGTGCCAGCAGCTACGGGACAGGATATGGCTACACCTTC CASSYGTGYGYTF
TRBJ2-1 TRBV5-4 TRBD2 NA TGTGCCAGCAAAATAGCGGGGGGTCGCAATGAGCAGTTCTTC CASKIAGGRNEQFF
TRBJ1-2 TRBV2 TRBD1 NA TGTGCCAGCATCCCGCAGGGGGCTCTTCGTAGCTATGGCTACACCTTC CASIPQGALRSYGYTF
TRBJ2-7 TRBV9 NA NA TGTGCCAGCAGCTGTTACGGCCTCGACACCCCCTACGAGCAGTACTTC CASSCYGLDTPYEQYF
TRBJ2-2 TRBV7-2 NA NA TGTGCCAGCAGCTTTAGCCAAAACACCGGGGAGCTGTTTTTT CASSFSQNTGELFF
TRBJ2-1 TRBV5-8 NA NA TGTGCCAGCAGCTTGGCCGGACAGATATACAATGAGCAGTTCTTC CASSLAGQIYNEQFF
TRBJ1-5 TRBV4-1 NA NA TGCGCCAGCAGCCCGGGAGATTATAGCAATCAGCCCCAGCATTTT CASSPGDYSNQPQHF